This entry features one T cell receptor (beta chain) sequence. The target of this receptor is not known. The junction departs from the called germline gene at one end, perhaps through a read error. The TCR beta CDR3 regions were amplified from the RNA transcripts. The first round of RT-PCR for the TCR CDR3 was performed with the HTBI primer set and the Qiagen OneStep RT-PCR kit. A second multiplex PCR round built the libraries, followed by size selection and purification. The libraries were sequenced on an Illumina HiSeq2000 using paired-end 100 bp reads. From the authors' description of their analysis: SOAPnuke was used to process the raw data, with reads discarded if the reads contained adapters or uncalled bases, had a mean Phred below 15, or lacked an exact constant-primer or identifier match. High-quality paired reads were merged with COPE v1.2.5, and unique nucleotide sequences were defined as clonotypes. Clonotypes were aligned to IMGT TRBV, TRBD and TRBJ reference segments using MiTCR v1.1. The analysis included only V-J combinations with a frequency above 0.0001, which together covered more than 99% of the repertoires. A TCS score was defined as the ratio between F50 (clonal expansion) and ExV (chaos), using BLOSUM62-based TCRdist between CDR3 peptides within each V-J. Welch's t-statistics and random forest reduced around 510 V-J features to 13, which were used in a naive Bayes classifier (R e1071). TCRdb reanalyzed the raw reads on its own, using fastp at Q25 for trimming and MiXCR for clone calling, and kept in-frame beta chains. CDR3 protein duplicates are merged, each entry listing the most common genes and DNA. These V and J calls derive from TCRdb rather than the authors' analysis. The sample table contains almost 600,000 distinct CDR3 sequences; only one count was recorded for over 11% of them. The ten largest account for roughly 5.5% of the sample.

Hyperthyroidism patients were newly diagnosed, with disease duration under 2 months, and aged 18 to 65 years. The study excluded patients with uncontrolled infections, other autoimmune diseases, pregnancy or lactation. Clinical symptoms, serum thyroxine and TRAb, thyroid ultrasound, and orbital computed tomography formed the basis for the diagnoses. Blood from progressor patients was collected at the time of first diagnosis with hyperthyroidism, before any ophthalmopathy symptoms had appeared. PBMCs were separated from 8 to 10 ml of fresh peripheral blood using Ficoll-Paque density gradient centrifugation. Progressor patients were defined as those initially diagnosed with Graves' hyperthyroidism in whom ophthalmopathy developed during follow-up. Total RNA was extracted with Trizol reagent, and quality was checked on an Agilent 2100 Bioanalyzer. The sample originates from a study of T cells in Graves' hyperthyroidism and ophthalmopathy (dated by TCRdb to 2018 to 2020). About the study as a whole: Peripheral blood samples were taken at initial diagnosis, before any treatment was given. A discovery cohort of roughly 96 patients, roughly 40 with Graves' ophthalmopathy and approximately 60 with stable Graves' hyperthyroidism, was used to find distinguishing TCR V-J signatures. Prospective prediction of ophthalmopathy was tested in an independent validation cohort of 18 to 20 hyperthyroidism patients and roughly 16 patients who later progressed to ophthalmopathy. The roughly 91 discovery patients were randomly split 7:3 into training and test sets. In addition, the study compared T-cell repertoires in thyroid tissue and in blood from roughly 6 Graves' hyperthyroidism patients. Following sampling, methimazole starting at 30 mg daily was given to hyperthyroidism patients, and high-dose intravenous methylprednisolone was given to ophthalmopathy patients. According to the paper, TCR Vbeta CDR3 sequencing was carried out on 135 peripheral blood samples, which came from fewer than 50 ophthalmopathy, 70 to 80 hyperthyroidism and 17 progressor patients. Study-wide findings and limitations: Most expanded thyroid clonotypes (frequency above 0.001) were also found in blood, which suggests that blood repertoires may mirror thyroid immune responses. No statistical method was used to set the sample size in advance, and investigators knew the group allocation. In validation, progression to ophthalmopathy was predicted by the model with 55% to 71% sensitivity and nearly 75% specificity, a median of approximately 6.5 months before onset. A model built on a 13 V-J signature distinguished ophthalmopathy from stable hyperthyroidism, reaching 85% to 90% sensitivity and under 84% specificity in cross-validation and 80%/75% in testing.

Sample: blood. The clonotype was recovered from a young woman with Graves' hyperthyroidism that later progressed to Graves' ophthalmopathy.

The CDR3 reads as follows: CASSSDRTTRELFF. The nucleotides are TGTGCCAGCAGCTCGGACAGGACCACCCGGGAGCTGTTTTTT. This chain is built from TRBV11-2 and TRBJ2-2, with TRBD1 identical over 7 junction bases. As encoded in the germline V gene, CDR1 is SGHAT while CDR2 is FQNNGV. The CDR3 has 14 amino acids, counting the end cysteine and phenylalanine. Only the CDR3 DNA is retained, 42 bases long and in frame from the first base.